This T cell receptor (beta chain) stems from a study of OX40 agonist ivuxolimab in advanced cancers. Overall study: Melanoma, hepatocellular carcinoma, head and neck or renal cell cancer occurred in dose-escalation patients. Two cutaneous melanoma patients and one hepatocellular carcinoma patient, three in all, had partial responses. Whole-study findings and limits: The study observed clonal expansion of CD4+ and CD8+ blood T cells by week 6 at 0.1 to 3.0 mg/kg.

Germline V gives CDR1 ENHRY, CDR2 SYGVKD. The V gene end was trimmed by 3 bases and the J gene end by 0 bases; junction bases not matched to a gene: 4. The CDR3 has 16 residues. TCRdb's copy holds only in-frame clones and misses some; the assay was immunoSEQ multiplex PCR. The repertoire has under 85,000 clones, about 89% of them found once; the top ten carry around 0.76%. About this clone: Its antigen remains unknown.

The chain combines TRBV10-3 with TRBJ2-1; 8 nucleotides agree with TRBD1. The specimen was CD4+ or CD8+ T cells sorted from blood, collected in a trial of the OX40 agonist ivuxolimab. The sequence came from an adult with an advanced solid tumor such as melanoma, head and neck, liver or kidney cancer. CDR3 coding DNA: TGTGCCATCAGTGAACCTACAGGGGGCTCCTACAATGAGCAGTTCTTC. Residues: CAISEPTGGSYNEQFF.